A single sample gave rise to the 5 T cell receptor beta chains below, sequenced in a study of blood T cell repertoires in COVID-19. Repertoires were generated with immunoSEQ multiplex PCR, while TCRdb's copy carries only in-frame clones and drops some. The sample lists a few hundred thousand clones, around 92% seen once, with 0.95% to 1.5% in the top ten. The sequenced sample consisted of peripheral blood. The receptors stem from a man in his forties or fifties with acute or convalescent COVID-19.

The chain is built from TRBV28 and TRBJ1-1; D remains unclear. Trimming left V 6 bases short and J 6 bases short, with 17 bases between. Germline lookup yields CDR1 MDHEN and CDR2 SYDVKM. There are 14 residues in the CDR3. The CDR3 sequence: CASSPILLRSEAFF. As DNA, the CDR3 is TGTGCCAGCAGCCCAATTTTACTTCGCTCTGAAGCTTTCTTT.

This clone was picked up one time. J is TRBJ1-2 and V is TRBV6-4, with no clear D. The CDR3 consists of 14 residues. Germline V CDR1 and CDR2: MRHNA, SNTAGT. Deletions cut 4 bases from V and 5 bases from J, with 14 bases between. As DNA, the CDR3 is TGTGCCAGCAGTGGCGGGAGGGTTAGTTATGGCTACACCTTC. Its translation: CASSGGRVSYGYTF.

Of note for this clone: The identical CDR3 is also encoded by other nucleotide sequences in the sample. This chain uses TRBV2 with TRBJ2-5; D unclear. This CDR3 has 11 amino acids. Per the germline V gene, CDR1 is SNHLY and CDR2 is FYNNEI. V gave up 4 bases and J gave up 3 bases, with 3 bases separating them. DNA for the CDR3: TGTGCCAGCAGTGCAGAAGAGACCCAGTACTTC. It encodes CASSAEETQYF. The full variable domain, completed using reference TRBV2 and TRBJ2-5, is EPEVTQTPSHQVTQMGQEVILRCVPISNHLYFYWYRQILGQKVEFLVSFYNNEISEKSEIFDDQFSVERPDGSNFTLKIRSTKLEDSAMYFCASSAEETQYFGPGTRLLVL.

The chain employs TRBV7-6 and TRBJ2-1, with 12 bases matching TRBD2. V lost 1 base to trimming and J lost 3 bases; unmatched junction nucleotides: 7. This CDR3 region has 18 residues. Germline V lookup: CDR1 SGHVS, CDR2 FNYEAQ. The CDR3: CASSLVGGTSGFYNEQFF. DNA of the CDR3: TGTGCCAGCAGCTTAGTGGGAGGGACTAGCGGGTTCTACAATGAGCAGTTCTTC.

The rearrangement joins TRBV10-3 to TRBJ1-5; maybe TRBD1 (5 bases). The germline V gene encodes CDR1 ENHRY and CDR2 SYGVKD. Trimming cost V 3 bases and J 7 bases, with 10 bases left between them. The CDR3 sequence is 13 residues long. CDR3 residues: CAISDRAEQPQHF. Written as DNA, the CDR3 is TGTGCCATCAGTGACAGGGCTGAACAGCCCCAGCATTTT.